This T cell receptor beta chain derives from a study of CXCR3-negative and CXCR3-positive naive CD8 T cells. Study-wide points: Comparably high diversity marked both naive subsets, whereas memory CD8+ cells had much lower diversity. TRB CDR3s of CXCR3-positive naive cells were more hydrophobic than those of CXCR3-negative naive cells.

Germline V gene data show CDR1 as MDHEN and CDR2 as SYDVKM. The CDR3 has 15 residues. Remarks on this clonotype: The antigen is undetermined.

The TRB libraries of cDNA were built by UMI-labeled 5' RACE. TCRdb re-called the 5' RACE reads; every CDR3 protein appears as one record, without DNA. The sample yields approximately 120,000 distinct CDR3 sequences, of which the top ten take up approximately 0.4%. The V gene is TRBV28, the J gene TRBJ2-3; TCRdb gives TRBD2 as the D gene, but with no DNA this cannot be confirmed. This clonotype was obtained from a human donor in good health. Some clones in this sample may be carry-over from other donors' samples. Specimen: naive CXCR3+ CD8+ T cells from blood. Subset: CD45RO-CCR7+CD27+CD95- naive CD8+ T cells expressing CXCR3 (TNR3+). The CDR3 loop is CASRSSGGDTDTQYF. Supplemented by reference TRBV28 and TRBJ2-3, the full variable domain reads DVKVTQSSRYLVKRTGEKVFLECVQDMDHENMFWYRQDPGLGLRLIYFSYDVKMKEKGDIPEGYSVSREKKERFSLILESASTNQTSMYLCASRSSGGDTDTQYFGPGTRLTVL.